These 14 T cell receptor beta chains were sequenced from one sample in a study of T cell responses to AZD1222 COVID-19 vaccine. The method was immunoSEQ multiplex PCR; TCRdb's version includes in-frame clones alone and lacks a portion of them. The sample includes 60,000 to 100,000 clones, roughly 94% seen only once; the top ten take 7% to 8.5%. This specimen consisted of peripheral blood, obtained on day 0 of MenACWY control vaccination. The receptors here all came from an adult in good health.

To note about this clone: Mismatch with germline at one junction end may stem from a read error. The chain is built from TRBV15 and TRBJ2-5; maybe TRBD1 (5 bases). CDR1 is LNHNV and CDR2 is YYDKDF in the germline V gene (reference sequence). CDR3 length: 16 amino acids. CDR3 protein: CATNRGVRETQETQYF. DNA of the CDR3: TGTGCCACCAACAGAGGCGTCAGGGAAACACAAGAGACCCAGTACTTC.

This chain connects TRBV6-1 to TRBJ2-7; a weak D match, TRBD2 (5 bases). CDR3 size: 16 residues. V dropped 1 base and J dropped 0 bases, with 13 bases sitting between them. Germline CDR1 is MNHNS and CDR2 is SASEGT. CDR3 coding DNA: TGTGCCAGCAGTGAAGAGTTGCGGCGGGTCTCCTACGAGCAGTACTTC. Its protein is CASSEELRRVSYEQYF.

V and J are TRBV28 and TRBJ2-3; 10 bases fit TRBD1. CDR3 length: 15 residues. The germline gives CDR1 MDHEN, CDR2 SYDVKM. Losses at the gene ends were 5 bases for V and 1 base for J; bases not matched to a gene: 3. The CDR3 protein is CASSLGTGGTDTQYF. In DNA, the CDR3 is TGTGCCAGCAGTCTCGGGACAGGGGGCACAGATACGCAGTATTTT.

The table lists this clone with a count of one. This chain uses TRBV24-1 with TRBJ2-1, with a possible D match to TRBD1 (5 bases). In germline, CDR1 is KGHDR, CDR2 SFDVKD. This CDR3 is built from 19 residues. V lost 3 bases and J 0 bases, leaving 20 bases between the germline ends. The CDR3 is CATSDPTRGQSVSYNEQFF. In DNA form, the CDR3 reads TGTGCCACCAGTGATCCCACCCGAGGACAATCCGTCTCCTACAATGAGCAGTTCTTC.

In this sample, this clone turned up once. This chain joins TRBV28 and TRBJ1-2, with D uncertain. This CDR3 has 13 amino acids. The V and J ends lost 5 bases and 5 bases respectively, with 12 bases between them. The germline gives CDR1 MDHEN, CDR2 SYDVKM. As DNA, the CDR3 is TGTGCCAGCAGTCCAACCGACCCGTATGGCTACACCTTC. Residues: CASSPTDPYGYTF.

V usage is TRBV6-5 and J usage is TRBJ1-4; D gene unclear. Germline CDR1 MNHEY, CDR2 SVGAGI. Trimming shortened V by 5 bases and J by 7 bases, and 8 bases separated the two germline ends. This CDR3 is built from 12 residues. The CDR3 bases are TGTGCCAGCAGTAGGTGGGGTGAAAAACTGTTTTTT. Translating it yields CASSRWGEKLFF.

The chain is built from TRBV9 and TRBJ2-1, with 12 bases lining up with TRBD2. CDR3 length: 16 amino acids. V lost 2 bases to trimming and J lost 9 bases; unmatched junction nucleotides: 9. CDR1 SGDLS and CDR2 YYNGEE come from the germline V gene. The CDR3: CASSVWLAGGKSEQFF. The CDR3 nucleotides are TGTGCCAGCAGCGTGTGGCTAGCGGGGGGGAAGTCTGAGCAGTTCTTC.

The chain combines TRBV7-9 with TRBJ2-2, with TRBD2 matching over 10 bases. The CDR3 sequence is 17 residues long. Germline CDR1 SEHNR, CDR2 FQNEAQ (reference sequence). Germline trimming cut 1 base from V and 4 bases from J; bases unmatched to any gene: 6. The CDR3 spells CASSLVRASGGTGELFF. The CDR3 nucleotides read TGTGCCAGCAGCTTAGTCCGAGCTAGCGGGGGCACCGGGGAGCTGTTTTTT.

The chain couples TRBV7-6 to TRBJ2-1; 7 nucleotides match TRBD1. The germline V gene encodes CDR1 SGHVS and CDR2 FNYEAQ. Losses at the gene ends were 1 base for V and 0 bases for J; bases not matched to a gene: 6. CDR3 length: 17 amino acids. CDR3 sequence reads: CASSLGQGFSSYNEQFF. CDR3 coding DNA: TGTGCCAGCAGCTTAGGACAGGGCTTCAGCTCCTACAATGAGCAGTTCTTC.

The table lists this clone with a count of one. This rearrangement joins TRBV28 to TRBJ1-4; 8 bases align to TRBD1. After removal of 9 bases from V and 8 bases from J, the junction contained 8 bases not matched to a gene. There are 13 residues in the CDR3. CDR1 is MDHEN, CDR2 SYDVKM, per germline. The CDR3 nucleotides are TGTGCCAGTAGATGGACAGGGAACGAAAAACTGTTTTTT. Amino acids: CASRWTGNEKLFF.

J is TRBJ2-3 and V is TRBV7-9; 9 bases match TRBD2. J was trimmed by 3 bases and V by 1 base; bases with no gene match: 5. Germline values: CDR1 SEHNR, CDR2 FQNEAQ (reference sequence). The CDR3 runs 16 residues. For the CDR3, the DNA is TGTGCCAGCAGCTTAGGTAGCGGGAGATGGACAGATACGCAGTATTTT. Amino acids: CASSLGSGRWTDTQYF.

The gene calls are TRBV7-3 and TRBJ2-3; D possibly corresponds to TRBD2 (5 bases). This CDR3 has 15 residues. V shed 5 bases and J shed 0 bases, with 12 bases lying between them. The germline V gene encodes CDR1 SGHTA and CDR2 FQGTGA. CDR3 nucleotides: TGTGCCAGCAGCCCGGACTCTTCTAGCACAGATACGCAGTATTTT. Translated: CASSPDSSSTDTQYF.

The rearrangement joins TRBV5-1 to TRBJ1-2; no definite D call. CDR3 length: 12 amino acids. The V end was cut by 4 bases, the J end by 7 bases, with 11 bases between. The germline V gene encodes CDR1 SGHRS and CDR2 YFSETQ. This CDR3 is CASSVELGGYTF. The CDR3 region has the DNA TGCGCCAGCAGCGTGGAGCTCGGTGGCTACACCTTC.

The V gene is TRBV23-1, the J gene TRBJ1-1, with D maybe TRBD1 (5 bases). TRBV23-1 counts as an open reading frame of uncertain function. The CDR3 runs to 16 residues. The CDR3 DNA sequence: TGCGCGACTACGGAACCGGGATCTGCAGGGCACACTGAAGCTTTCTTT. This sequence encodes CATTEPGSAGHTEAFF.